This TCR beta chain was recorded in a study of T cell repertoires in cytomegalovirus infection. This clonotype was picked up a small number of times. Antigen unknown. Germline CDR1 reads MNHEY; CDR2 reads SVGEGT. The CDR3 totals 20 residues. V was clipped by 0 bases and J by 0 bases; unmatched bases: 11. TCRdb re-analysed the reads in MiXCR, keeping a single row per CDR3 protein. The data contain about 920,000 distinct CDR3 sequences, approximately 33% of them singletons. The chain combines TRBV6-2 or TRBV6-3 with TRBJ2-2, with 9 bases fitting TRBD2. The specimen comprised cultured CD8+ T cells from PBMCs, sampled from culture after CMV antigen stimulation. The sequence came from a human donor in good health (CMV status not recorded). Some clones in this sample may be carry-over from other donors' samples. CDR3 nucleotide sequence: TGTGCCAGCAGTTACTCGAGGCCCTTTAGCGGGGGCGCGAACACCGGGGAGCTGTTTTTT. This translates into CASSYSRPFSGGANTGELFF.